A single T cell receptor beta chain is shown here with its context. Patients of the Seattle cohort, enrolled during active infection, were followed longitudinally. Original analysis: Reference gene primer amplification yielded estimated nucleated cell counts. Profiled with immunoSEQ multiplex PCR; TCRdb holds only in-frame clones, not every one. That table supplies the V and J calls and clone size; D and trimming were determined from the DNA. The sample records 130,000 to 150,000 clones, roughly 77% being singletons. The sample is drawn from a study of blood T cell repertoires in COVID-19. Study in general: Samples taken during acute and convalescent COVID-19 were collected in the United States, Italy and Spain. The cDNA or gDNA used as material had been derived from T cells, B-cell-depleted T cells, or PBMCs.

This CDR3 has 15 residues. Losses at the gene ends were 6 bases for V and 0 bases for J; bases not matched to a gene: 7. Germline V gene lookup returns CDR1 MNHEY and CDR2 SVGAGI. The chain employs TRBV6-5 and TRBJ2-7; 8 bases are a match to TRBD1. The sequence was collected from a woman between 70 and 85 years old with COVID-19, enrolled during active disease. The material sequenced was peripheral blood. CDR3 residues: CASSLTGALSYEQYF. The DNA of the CDR3 is TGTGCCAGCAGCTTGACAGGGGCCCTCTCCTACGAGCAGTACTTC.